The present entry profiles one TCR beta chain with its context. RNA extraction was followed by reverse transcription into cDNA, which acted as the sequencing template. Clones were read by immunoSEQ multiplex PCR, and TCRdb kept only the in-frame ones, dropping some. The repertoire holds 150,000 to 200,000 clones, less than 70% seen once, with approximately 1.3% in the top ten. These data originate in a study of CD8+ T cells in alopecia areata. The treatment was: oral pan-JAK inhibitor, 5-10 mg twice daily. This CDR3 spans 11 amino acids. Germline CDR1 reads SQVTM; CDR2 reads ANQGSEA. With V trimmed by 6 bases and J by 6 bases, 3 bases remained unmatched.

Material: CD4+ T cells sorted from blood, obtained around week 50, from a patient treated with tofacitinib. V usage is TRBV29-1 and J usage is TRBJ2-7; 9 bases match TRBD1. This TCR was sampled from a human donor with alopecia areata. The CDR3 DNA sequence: TGCAGCGTGAGGACAGGGGCCGAGCAGTACTTC. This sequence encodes CSVRTGAEQYF.